This T cell receptor beta chain was sequenced for a study of T cell changes during pregnancy in multiple sclerosis. This clone appeared once. Assay: immunoSEQ multiplex PCR; the TCRdb copy retains only in-frame clones and omits some. Here the sample spans about 70,000 clones, about 94% being singletons. Germline V gene data show CDR1 as SQVTM and CDR2 as ANQGSEA. This CDR3 has 12 amino acids. Trimming removed 6 bases from V and 11 bases from J; junction bases left unmatched: 12. This sample comprised peripheral blood, obtained in the third trimester of pregnancy. The source is a female donor with multiple sclerosis, enrolled in a pregnancy study. The chain combines TRBV29-1 with TRBJ1-1; the match to TRBD1 covers 7 bases. This CDR3 is CSVGQAALGAFF. The CDR3 region has the DNA TGCAGCGTCGGACAGGCGGCCCTGGGCGCTTTCTTT.